The 32 T cell receptor beta chains reported below all come from one sample, sequenced in a study of a mutant IDH1 vaccine in newly diagnosed glioma. The assay was immunoSEQ multiplex PCR, and TCRdb's table has in-frame clones only and misses some. The repertoire has some 90,000 clones, about 80% of them found once; the top ten carry 5.3%. Time point specified: baseline, week 1 (first vaccination visit). Noted treatment: pre-vaccination baseline after standard-of-care therapy. The sequencing used PBMCs, collected from a glioma patient treated with radiotherapy, temozolomide or both. These receptor sequences come from a man aged 35 to 55 with glioma. Some clones in this sample may be carry-over from other donors' samples.

This chain connects TRBV4-1 to TRBJ1-6, with 9 bases matching TRBD1. This CDR3 spans 15 amino acids. Trimming cost V 1 base and J 16 bases; bases outside gene matches: 11. Germline V gives CDR1 MGHRA, CDR2 YSYEKL. For the CDR3, the DNA is TGCGCCAGCAGCCAAGGGGCCCGGGGACAGGGAGCGCTCCACTTT. Translating gives CASSQGARGQGALHF.

V and J are TRBV4-1 and TRBJ1-1; a weak D match, TRBD1 (6 bases). This CDR3 contains 14 residues. From germline, CDR1 is MGHRA and CDR2 YSYEKL. Trimming took 0 bases from V and 8 from J, leaving 13 bases between them. CDR3 nucleotides: TGCGCCAGCAGCCAAGAATTGGCTGACAGGGAAGCTTTCTTT. As protein: CASSQELADREAFF.

The V call is TRBV10-3, the J call TRBJ1-3, with 12 bases matching TRBD1. Germline V CDR1 and CDR2: ENHRY, SYGVKD. The CDR3 sequence is 16 residues long. V shed 9 bases, J shed 3 bases, and the junction held 9 bases outside the gene matches. The CDR3 region is CAIRAGQGAVGNTIYF. The CDR3 DNA reads as TGTGCCATACGGGCGGGACAGGGGGCTGTTGGAAACACCATATATTTT.

As DNA, the CDR3 is TGTGCCAGCAGTTCCACAGTCGATCAGCCCCAGCATTTT. It encodes CASSSTVDQPQHF. This chain links TRBV6-5 with TRBJ1-5; D uncertain. The CDR3 is made up of 13 amino acids. Germline-derived CDR1 and CDR2 are MNHEY and SVGAGI. Trimming pared 4 bases from V and 5 bases from J, leaving 9 bases between.

The rearrangement uses TRBV27 and TRBJ1-1, with TRBD1 matching over 12 bases. This CDR3 has 17 residues. Germline V gives CDR1 MNHEY, CDR2 SMNVEV (reference sequence). V dropped 5 bases and J dropped 0; count of bases not matched to a gene: 7. This chain's CDR3 is CASSQLGTGGMNTEAFF. CDR3 nucleotide sequence: TGTGCCAGCAGTCAGTTGGGGACAGGGGGCATGAACACTGAAGCTTTCTTT.

In DNA form, the CDR3 reads TGCGCCAGCAGTGAGTCGGGGACTAGCGGCCAAGAGACCCAGTACTTC. Its protein product is CASSESGTSGQETQYF. The chain joins TRBV10-1 to TRBJ2-5; the match to TRBD2 covers 11 bases. Unmatched junction bases numbered 1, after V lost 0 bases and J lost 1 base. Germline CDR1 WNHNN, CDR2 SYGVQD (reference sequence). The length of the CDR3 is 16 residues.

This chain connects TRBV5-5 to TRBJ1-5; D perhaps matches TRBD1 (6 bases). The germline V gene has CDR1 SGHKS and CDR2 YYEKEE (reference sequence). The CDR3 sequence is 13 residues long. The V end was cut by 0 bases, the J end by 13 bases, with 14 bases between. The CDR3 sequence: CASSLAPDSSQHF. The DNA of the CDR3 is TGTGCCAGCAGCTTGGCCCCGGACAGTTCTCAGCATTTT.

The rearrangement uses TRBV19 and TRBJ1-5; D gene ambiguous. Deletions cut 3 bases from V and 0 bases from J, with 9 bases between. CDR3 length equals 15 residues. Looked up from germline, CDR1 is LNHDA and CDR2 is SQIVND (reference sequence). In nucleotides, the CDR3 is TGTGCCAGTAGTATTGGGTTGGTTAGCAATCAGCCCCAGCATTTT. It specifies CASSIGLVSNQPQHF.

A single count supports this clone. The rearrangement joins TRBV13 to TRBJ1-2, with no clear D. Trimming shortened V by 0 bases and J by 8 bases, and 10 bases separated the two germline ends. Germline V CDR1 and CDR2: PRHDT, FYEKMQ (reference sequence). The CDR3 has 13 amino acids. Here the CDR3 reads CASSLGEPGGYTF. The CDR3, as DNA: TGTGCCAGCAGCTTAGGAGAGCCGGGGGGCTACACCTTC.

A single count supports this clone. The chain recombines TRBV13 with TRBJ2-3, with D tentatively TRBD1 (5 bases). V lost 0 bases, J lost 6 bases, and 13 bases lay in between. The CDR3 extends over 15 amino acids. Germline V gene lookup returns CDR1 PRHDT and CDR2 FYEKMQ (reference sequence). The CDR3 nucleotides are TGTGCCAGCAGCTTAGGCAGGCAGGGAAGGGATACGCAGTATTTT. Translating gives CASSLGRQGRDTQYF.

The J gene is TRBJ1-2, the V gene TRBV6-4; D may be TRBD1 (5 bases). This CDR3 is built from 15 residues. The V end lost 3 bases, the J end lost 8 bases, and 19 bases lay between the germline ends. Germline values: CDR1 MRHNA, CDR2 SNTAGT. CDR3 sequence reads: CASSEVGEAYQGYTF. CDR3 coding DNA: TGTGCCAGCAGTGAAGTAGGGGAGGCCTACCAGGGCTACACCTTC.

The V gene is TRBV2, the J gene TRBJ2-2, with D hard to call. Germline-derived CDR1 and CDR2 are SNHLY and FYNNEI. This CDR3 contains 13 residues. The V gene lost 7 bases and the J gene lost 4 bases, with 10 bases spanning the gap. As DNA, the CDR3 is TGTGCCAGCAATCTATGGGGCACCGGGGAGCTGTTTTTT. This gives the protein CASNLWGTGELFF.

The rearrangement joins TRBV7-3 to TRBJ2-1; TRBD2 matches 10 bases. V lost 2 bases and J lost 7; bases outside the gene matches: 5. Germline V gene data show CDR1 as SGHTA and CDR2 as FQGTGA. The CDR3 is 15 amino acids. Written as DNA, the CDR3 is TGTGCCAGCAGCTTAGGACTAGCGGCGACGAATGAGCAGTTCTTC. Its translation is CASSLGLAATNEQFF.

The sample holds one count of this clone. The chain couples TRBV6-6 to TRBJ2-7, with D uncertain. Trimming left V 2 bases short and J 3 bases short, with 5 bases between. This CDR3 comprises 12 residues. Germline V gene data show CDR1 as MNHNY and CDR2 as SVGAGI (reference sequence). The CDR3: CASSYQDYEQYF. CDR3 nucleotide sequence: TGTGCCAGCAGTTACCAGGACTACGAGCAGTACTTC.

This sequence joins TRBV14 and TRBJ2-7; weak D call: TRBD1 (6 bases). The CDR3 contains 13 residues. Germline V gene sequence: CDR1 SGHDN, CDR2 FVKESK. Trimming shortened V by 8 bases and J by 9 bases, and 20 bases separated the two germline ends. Here the CDR3 reads CASQGLDSFRQYF. The CDR3 nucleotides read TGTGCCAGCCAGGGGTTGGACAGTTTTAGGCAGTACTTC.

The chain links TRBV5-4 to TRBJ1-4; no clear D gene. V was clipped by 2 bases and J by 3 bases, with 11 bases between them. CDR1 and CDR2 (germline): SGHNT, YYREEE (reference sequence). The CDR3 is 15 amino acids. The CDR3, as DNA: TGTGCCAGCAGCTTAGGAGGTCGGGCTAATGAAAAACTGTTTTTT. Its translation: CASSLGGRANEKLFF.

The chain is built from TRBV6-5 and TRBJ2-7, with 8 bases lining up with TRBD1. CDR1 MNHEY and CDR2 SVGAGI come from the germline V gene. V dropped 6 bases and J dropped 5; count of bases not matched to a gene: 12. The CDR3 is made up of 15 amino acids. The CDR3 loop is CASRGPGQGRNEQYF. The CDR3, as DNA: TGTGCCAGCAGAGGCCCAGGACAGGGTAGGAACGAGCAGTACTTC.

The chain couples TRBV4-1 to TRBJ2-2; possibly TRBD1 for D (6 bases). CDR3 length: 17 residues. CDR1 is MGHRA and CDR2 is YSYEKL in the germline V gene. V dropped 4 bases and J dropped 2 bases, with 17 bases sitting between them. The CDR3 nucleotides are TGCGCCAGCAGCCGCACGGCCGCAGGGGACAACACCGGGGAGCTGTTTTTT. Its translation: CASSRTAAGDNTGELFF.

The CDR3 loop reads CASGVGQGGTGELFF. CDR3 DNA sequence: TGTGCTAGTGGCGTGGGACAGGGGGGCACCGGGGAGCTGTTTTTT. The chain carries TRBV12-5 and TRBJ2-2; 11 bases are shared with TRBD1. The CDR3 is made up of 15 amino acids. J lost 4 bases, V lost 6 bases, and 4 bases had no gene match. CDR1 is LGHNT and CDR2 is FRNRAP in the germline V gene.

DNA for the CDR3: TGTGCCAGCTCCGGGCAAGGGGCGACTGAAGCTTTCTTT. Protein sequence: CASSGQGATEAFF. This chain links TRBV6-5 with TRBJ1-1; a possible D gene is TRBD1 (5 bases). The CDR3 runs 13 residues. Trimming cost V 8 bases and J 5 bases, with 15 bases left between them. Germline-derived CDR1 and CDR2 are MNHEY and SVGAGI.

The V gene is TRBV5-1, the J gene TRBJ2-5; maybe TRBD1 (5 bases). Germline V lookup: CDR1 SGHRS, CDR2 YFSETQ. V lost 0 bases to trimming and J lost 5 bases, with 17 bases between them. The CDR3 consists of 16 residues. The CDR3 is CASSLVRSQGRETQYF. DNA of the CDR3: TGCGCCAGCAGCTTGGTCCGATCCCAGGGAAGGGAGACCCAGTACTTC.

This chain uses TRBV27 with TRBJ2-2; 7 positions agree with TRBD1. This CDR3 region has 16 residues. V shed 3 bases, J shed 6 bases, and the junction held 10 bases outside the gene matches. The germline gives CDR1 MNHEY, CDR2 SMNVEV (reference sequence). The CDR3 DNA is TGTGCCAGCAGTTTTATTTCCCCTGGACAGGCCGGGGAGCTGTTTTTT. Its protein is CASSFISPGQAGELFF.

V is TRBV2 and J is TRBJ1-5, with D unresolved. Trimming pared 2 bases from V and 4 bases from J, leaving 6 bases between. CDR3 length equals 13 residues. The V gene's germline CDR1 is SNHLY and CDR2 FYNNEI. Written as DNA, the CDR3 is TGTGCCAGCAGTGAACAGAAAAATCAGCCCCAGCATTTT. Protein sequence: CASSEQKNQPQHF.

This clone was recorded many times. The chain links TRBV7-2 to TRBJ1-1; unclear D gene. The length of the CDR3 is 13 residues. The germline gives CDR1 SGHTA, CDR2 FQGNSA. With 4 bases removed from V and 3 bases from J, the gap between germline ends came to 9 bases. The CDR3 nucleotides are TGTGCCAGCAGCTCATTGGCGGACACTGAAGCTTTCTTT. Translation: CASSSLADTEAFF.

The rearrangement joins TRBV27 to TRBJ2-1; D remains ambiguous. Looked up from germline, CDR1 is MNHEY and CDR2 is SMNVEV (reference sequence). The ends were cut back, 6 bases at V and 0 bases at J, with 6 bases in the middle. This CDR3 is 13 amino acids long. In DNA form, the CDR3 reads TGTGCCAGCAGGGAAAGCTCCTACAATGAGCAGTTCTTC. Translating gives CASRESSYNEQFF.

The rearrangement links TRBV6-6 to TRBJ1-2; D might be TRBD1 (6 bases). The CDR3 length is 13 residues. Germline CDR1 reads MNHNY; CDR2 reads SVGAGI (reference sequence). V lost 7 bases and J lost 3, with 12 bases in between. In DNA form, the CDR3 reads TGTGCCAGCATAAGGGACACCGACTATGGCTACACCTTC. This translates into CASIRDTDYGYTF.

The chain couples TRBV5-6 to TRBJ2-7, with D perhaps being TRBD1 or TRBD2 (5 bases each). Germline V lookup: CDR1 SGHDT, CDR2 YYEEEE. The V end lost 5 bases, the J end lost 1 base, and 13 bases lay between the germline ends. The CDR3 has 14 amino acids. The CDR3 protein is CASSLPGTSYEQYF. The CDR3 DNA reads as TGTGCCAGCAGTCTACCGGGGACGTCCTACGAGCAGTACTTC.

Here the CDR3 reads CASSTHRNEQYF. CDR3 bases: TGCGCCAGCAGCACCCACAGGAACGAGCAGTACTTC. The gene calls are TRBV5-1 and TRBJ2-7; a weak D match, TRBD1 (5 bases). Looked up from germline, CDR1 is SGHRS and CDR2 is YFSETQ. The CDR3 contains 12 residues. Deletions cut 4 bases from V and 5 bases from J, with 10 bases between.

V and J are TRBV6-6 and TRBJ2-6, with 8 positions matching TRBD1. The germline CDR1 and CDR2 sequences are MNHNY and SVGAGI (reference sequence). The CDR3 contains 16 residues. J lost 3 bases, V lost 6 bases, and 7 bases had no gene match. The CDR3 here is CASRARTGSGANVLTF. CDR3 nucleotides: TGTGCCAGCAGAGCCCGGACAGGGAGTGGGGCCAACGTCCTGACTTTC.

The CDR3 sequence: CASSGDVLGYEQYF. CDR3 DNA sequence: TGTGCCAGCAGCGGCGATGTTCTAGGGTACGAGCAGTACTTC. This chain uses TRBV7-9 with TRBJ2-7, with unresolved D. Germline V lookup: CDR1 SEHNR, CDR2 FQNEAQ (reference sequence). The CDR3 extends over 14 amino acids. V was shortened by 5 bases and J by 4 bases, with 15 bases between the two germline ends. Combining the CDR3 with reference TRBV7-9 and TRBJ2-7 gives the whole variable domain DTGVSQNPRHKITKRGQNVTFRCDPISEHNRLYWYRQTLGQGPEFLTYFQNEAQLEKSRLLSDRFSAERPKGSFSTLEIQRTEQGDSAMYLCASSGDVLGYEQYFGPGTRLTVT.

The CDR3 spells CASRDRLYGYTF. The CDR3 nucleotides are TGTGCCAGCCGCGACAGACTCTATGGCTACACCTTC. The V gene is TRBV2, the J gene TRBJ1-2; maybe TRBD1 (5 bases). The ends were cut back, 8 bases at V and 4 bases at J, with 11 bases in the middle. CDR1 is SNHLY, CDR2 FYNNEI, per germline. This CDR3 has 12 amino acids.

The rearrangement joins TRBV18 to TRBJ1-5; maybe TRBD1 (5 bases). The germline gives CDR1 KGHSH, CDR2 LQKENI. V was pared by 6 bases and J by 8 bases, with 14 bases between. The CDR3 contains 13 residues. The DNA of the CDR3 is TGTGCCAGCTCGCCCGACCGGGGCGAGCCCCAGCATTTT. It codes for CASSPDRGEPQHF.